A single sample gave rise to the 25 T cell receptor beta chains below, sequenced in a study of OX40 agonist ivuxolimab in advanced cancers. Clones were sequenced by immunoSEQ multiplex PCR, and TCRdb holds only the in-frame ones, with some missing. This table holds tens of thousands of clones, 78% found once. The sample in question was CD4+ or CD8+ T cells sorted from blood, obtained in a trial of the OX40 agonist ivuxolimab. The source is an adult with an advanced solid tumor such as melanoma, head and neck, liver or kidney cancer.

V gene TRBV7-2 combines with J gene TRBJ2-3, with 7 nucleotides matching TRBD2. Germline CDR1 reads SGHTA; CDR2 reads FQGNSA. J was trimmed by 0 bases and V by 4 bases; bases with no gene match: 7. CDR3 size: 16 residues. CDR3 DNA sequence: TGTGCCAGCAGCTCCTCTCTAGCGGTTAGCACAGATACGCAGTATTTT. Its protein product is CASSSSLAVSTDTQYF.

This clone was detected a few times. This chain links TRBV14 with TRBJ2-7; D is undetermined. The V gene lost 2 bases and the J gene lost 2 bases, with 10 bases spanning the gap. The germline V gene has CDR1 SGHDN and CDR2 FVKESK. The CDR3 covers 14 residues. The chain's CDR3 is CASSQNPGPYEQYF. In nucleotides, the CDR3 is TGTGCCAGCAGCCAAAATCCGGGCCCCTACGAGCAGTACTTC.

V usage is TRBV2 and J usage is TRBJ2-2; 7 positions match TRBD1. J was trimmed by 8 bases and V by 4 bases; bases with no gene match: 7. CDR3 size: 14 residues. The germline V gene has CDR1 SNHLY and CDR2 FYNNEI. This CDR3 reads CASSVGTAGGELFF. As DNA, the CDR3 is TGTGCCAGCAGTGTGGGGACAGCCGGTGGGGAGCTGTTTTTT.

This clone was picked up one time. The V and J genes are TRBV6-5 and TRBJ1-1; D is unresolved. V lost 6 bases, J lost 0 bases, and 14 bases lay in between. CDR1 and CDR2 from the germline V gene are MNHEY and SVGAGI. The CDR3 consists of 15 residues. The CDR3 region has the DNA TGTGCCAGCAGCTTGGACGGAACCATGAACACTGAAGCTTTCTTT. Translated: CASSLDGTMNTEAFF.

V gene TRBV7-8 combines with J gene TRBJ1-1; D ambiguous. Germline V CDR1 and CDR2: SGHVS, FQNEAQ. Trimming removed 0 bases at V and 4 bases at J, with 15 bases between. The CDR3 extends over 16 amino acids. CDR3 sequence (DNA): TGTGCCAGCAGCTTAGCTGGTGGCGCTGAACCCACTGAAGCTTTCTTT. This codes for CASSLAGGAEPTEAFF.

This clone was observed once. The chain links TRBV30 to TRBJ2-7; TRBD2 matches 7 bases. This CDR3 has 13 residues. V lost 3 bases and J lost 2; bases outside the gene matches: 4. Germline V gives CDR1 GTSNPN, CDR2 SVGIG (reference sequence). The CDR3 sequence: CAWRASGTYEQYF. In nucleotides, the CDR3 is TGTGCCTGGAGGGCTAGCGGCACCTACGAGCAGTACTTC.

This sequence joins TRBV7-9 and TRBJ2-5, with 7 positions matching TRBD1. V was clipped by 4 bases and J by 7 bases; unmatched bases: 12. CDR1 is SEHNR and CDR2 is FQNEAQ in the germline V gene (reference sequence). The CDR3 loop spans 15 amino acids. In nucleotides, the CDR3 is TGTGCCAGCAGCTCCGGGGACAGCCCTAAGGGGACCCAGTACTTC. Translated, it gives CASSSGDSPKGTQYF.

With respect to this clone: The junction differs from germline at one of its ends, possibly a read error. The chain uses TRBV7-7 and TRBJ2-2; D may be TRBD2 (6 bases). CDR3 size: 14 residues. CDR1 and CDR2 (germline): SSHAT, FNYEAQ (reference sequence). CDR3 sequence reads: CASSSDYATGELFF. In DNA, the CDR3 is TGTGCTAGCAGCTCGGACTATGCCACCGGGGAGCTGTTTTTT.

This clone is large by share. This rearrangement joins TRBV30 to TRBJ1-5, with 7 bases aligning to TRBD1. V was clipped by 4 bases and J by 4 bases; unmatched bases: 7. The CDR3 covers 14 residues. Germline assignment: CDR1 GTSNPN and CDR2 SVGIG (reference sequence). The CDR3 sequence: CAWNRGQRNQPQHF. As DNA, the CDR3 is TGTGCCTGGAATAGGGGACAGAGGAATCAGCCCCAGCATTTT. The whole variable domain, remainder taken from reference TRBV30 and TRBJ1-5, is SQTIHQWPATLVQPVGSPLSLECTVEGTSNPNLYWYRQAAGRGLQLLFYSVGIGQISSEVPQNLSASRPQDRQFILSSKKLLLSDSGFYLCAWNRGQRNQPQHFGDGTRLSIL.

The rearrangement links TRBV6-4 to TRBJ1-2; tentative D call: TRBD1 (6 bases). The CDR3 is 16 residues long. CDR1 and CDR2 from the germline V gene are MRHNA and SNTAGT. Trimming shortened V by 5 bases and J by 3 bases, and 19 bases separated the two germline ends. The CDR3 reads CASSPLIGQSYYGYTF. For the CDR3, the DNA is TGTGCCAGCAGTCCCCTAATTGGACAGTCCTACTATGGCTACACCTTC.

The rearrangement links TRBV4-2 to TRBJ2-3; the D gene is possibly TRBD2 (5 bases). CDR3 length equals 15 residues. Germline V gene sequence: CDR1 LGHNA, CDR2 YNFKEQ. V lost 0 bases and J lost 7, with 14 bases in between. CDR3 coding DNA: TGTGCCAGCAGCCAAGACTTTCTGGAGGTTAATACGCAGTATTTT. Translating gives CASSQDFLEVNTQYF.

This clone was picked up a small number of times. As DNA, the CDR3 is TGTGCCAGCAGCCCCGAGAGGGAGCCCACAAAAGTACTTAGCTCACCCCTCCACTTT. Protein product: CASSPEREPTKVLSSPLHF. This chain joins TRBV6-4 and TRBJ1-6; D is unresolved. V was cut by 6 bases and J by 10 bases, with 31 bases left in between. The length of the CDR3 is 19 residues. Germline CDR1 reads MRHNA; CDR2 reads SNTAGT.

This clone has just a few counts. The chain recombines TRBV19 with TRBJ1-5; 8 nucleotides agree with TRBD1. With 6 bases clipped from V and 5 bases from J, the junction kept 9 bases outside the gene matches. Germline lookup yields CDR1 LNHDA and CDR2 SQIVND (reference sequence). This CDR3 comprises 15 residues. The CDR3 region has the DNA TGTGCCAGTAGCCCCCTGGACAGGGTGGATCAGCCCCAGCATTTT. It yields the protein CASSPLDRVDQPQHF.

The rearrangement links TRBV5-1 to TRBJ1-1; the D is unclear. The CDR3 is 13 residues long. CDR1 SGHRS and CDR2 YFSETQ come from the germline V gene. V lost 0 bases to trimming and J lost 4 bases, with 7 bases between them. The CDR3, as DNA: TGCGCCAGCAGCTTGGGGGCAGTCACTGAAGCTTTCTTT. This sequence encodes CASSLGAVTEAFF.

V gene TRBV19 combines with J gene TRBJ1-2; D remains ambiguous. V gave up 1 base and J gave up 2 bases, with 14 bases separating them. Germline CDR1 is LNHDA and CDR2 is SQIVND (reference sequence). This CDR3 has 16 amino acids. CDR3 nucleotide sequence: TGTGCCAGTAGTATAGGGGATGGAGGGCGCAACTATGGCTACACCTTC. The encoded protein is CASSIGDGGRNYGYTF.

The chain couples TRBV7-7 to TRBJ1-3, with D unclear. Trimming removed 4 bases at V and 4 bases at J, with 8 bases between. This CDR3 has 13 amino acids. In germline, CDR1 is SSHAT, CDR2 FNYEAQ (reference sequence). The CDR3 bases are TGTGCCAGCAGCTCAGACACAGGAAACACCATATATTTT. Translating it yields CASSSDTGNTIYF.

The chain couples TRBV29-1 to TRBJ1-2; TRBD1 matches at 7 bases. Losses at the gene ends were 3 bases for V and 0 bases for J; bases not matched to a gene: 7. This CDR3 has 15 amino acids. Germline lookup yields CDR1 SQVTM and CDR2 ANQGSEA. The CDR3 reads CSVDLGQMTNYGYTF. The CDR3 nucleotides are TGCAGCGTTGATTTGGGACAGATGACTAACTATGGCTACACCTTC.

J is TRBJ2-3 and V is TRBV5-4, with TRBD2 matching 13 bases. V dropped 3 bases and J dropped 4; count of bases not matched to a gene: 2. CDR3 length equals 15 residues. Germline CDR1 is SGHNT and CDR2 is YYREEE (reference sequence). The DNA of the CDR3 is TGTGCCAGCAGCTCTACTAGCGGGAGGGCAGATACGCAGTATTTT. It is translated as CASSSTSGRADTQYF.

V and J are TRBV11-2 and TRBJ1-1; 8 bases are a match to TRBD1. The CDR3 has 13 residues. Losses at the gene ends were 4 bases for V and 7 bases for J; bases not matched to a gene: 5. CDR1 and CDR2 (germline): SGHAT, FQNNGV. The CDR3 region is CASSSGTGLEAFF. CDR3 bases: TGTGCCAGCAGCTCAGGGACAGGTCTTGAAGCTTTCTTT.

The chain uses TRBV4-2 and TRBJ2-1, with TRBD2 matching 12 bases. The CDR3 loop spans 16 amino acids. With 1 base clipped from V and 7 bases from J, the junction kept 5 bases outside the gene matches. The germline V gene encodes CDR1 LGHNA and CDR2 YNFKEQ. In nucleotides, the CDR3 is TGTGCCAGCAGCCAAGCTAGCGGGAGGGCCCTGAATGAGCAGTTCTTC. Amino acids: CASSQASGRALNEQFF.

The CDR3 bases are TGTGCCAGCTCACCAGGCCGGTATGAGCAGTTCTTC. Translating gives CASSPGRYEQFF. The chain employs TRBV18 and TRBJ2-1, with unresolved D. The V gene lost 2 bases and the J gene lost 8 bases, with 7 bases spanning the gap. The CDR3 runs to 12 residues. CDR1 and CDR2 (germline): KGHSH, LQKENI.

The rearrangement uses TRBV27 and TRBJ2-1; D not resolved. This CDR3 is 14 amino acids long. Trimming stripped 8 bases from V and 2 bases from J, with 13 bases between. Germline CDR1 is MNHEY and CDR2 is SMNVEV (reference sequence). The CDR3 coding sequence is TGTGCCAGCGGGTTTCGTGGCACCTACAATGAGCAGTTCTTC. Translated: CASGFRGTYNEQFF.

This clone came up a few times. V usage is TRBV15 and J usage is TRBJ2-7, with 8 nucleotides matching TRBD2. J was trimmed by 2 bases and V by 0 bases; bases with no gene match: 9. The germline V gene has CDR1 LNHNV and CDR2 YYDKDF (reference sequence). The CDR3 consists of 17 residues. The CDR3 coding sequence is TGTGCCACCAGCAGAGATAAGGCGGCTAGCGGGCCCTACGAGCAGTACTTC. Its translation is CATSRDKAASGPYEQYF.

This chain connects TRBV19 to TRBJ2-7, with D uncertain. V lost 4 bases to trimming and J lost 2 bases, with 15 bases between them. The CDR3 consists of 15 residues. Germline V gene lookup returns CDR1 LNHDA and CDR2 SQIVND (reference sequence). CDR3: CASSTLMTAAYEQYF. The CDR3 DNA reads TGTGCCAGTAGTACCTTAATGACGGCAGCCTACGAGCAGTACTTC.

The chain joins TRBV18 to TRBJ2-5, with 11 bases lining up with TRBD2. The CDR3 runs 14 residues. J gave up 5 bases and V 2 bases, and 1 base lay outside the gene matches. CDR1 and CDR2 (germline): KGHSH, LQKENI. The CDR3 loop is CASSPASGGETQYF. The DNA of the CDR3 is TGTGCCAGCTCACCAGCTAGCGGGGGGGAGACCCAGTACTTC.